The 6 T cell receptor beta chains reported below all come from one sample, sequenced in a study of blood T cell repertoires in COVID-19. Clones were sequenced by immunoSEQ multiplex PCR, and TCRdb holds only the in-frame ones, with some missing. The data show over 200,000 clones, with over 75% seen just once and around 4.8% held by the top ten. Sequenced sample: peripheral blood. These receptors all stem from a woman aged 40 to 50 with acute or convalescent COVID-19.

CDR3 amino acids: CSAHSGGAGNEQFF. The CDR3 coding sequence is TGCAGCGCCCATAGCGGGGGGGCTGGTAATGAGCAGTTCTTC. The gene calls are TRBV29-1 and TRBJ2-1, with 11 bases that match TRBD2. CDR3 length: 14 amino acids. Trimming cost V 7 bases and J 7 bases; bases outside gene matches: 9. Per the germline V gene, CDR1 is SQVTM and CDR2 is ANQGSEA.

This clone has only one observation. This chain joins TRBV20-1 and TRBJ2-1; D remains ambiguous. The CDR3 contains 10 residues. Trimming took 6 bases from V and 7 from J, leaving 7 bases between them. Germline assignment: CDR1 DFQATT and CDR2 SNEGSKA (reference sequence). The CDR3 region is CSARVNEQFF. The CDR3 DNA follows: TGCAGTGCCCGCGTAAATGAGCAGTTCTTC.

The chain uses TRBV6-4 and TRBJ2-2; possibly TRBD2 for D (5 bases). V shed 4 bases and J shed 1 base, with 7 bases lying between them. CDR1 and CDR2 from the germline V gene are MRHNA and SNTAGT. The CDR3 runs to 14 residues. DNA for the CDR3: TGTGCCAGCAGTGTAGGAGGGAACACCGGGGAGCTGTTTTTT. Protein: CASSVGGNTGELFF.

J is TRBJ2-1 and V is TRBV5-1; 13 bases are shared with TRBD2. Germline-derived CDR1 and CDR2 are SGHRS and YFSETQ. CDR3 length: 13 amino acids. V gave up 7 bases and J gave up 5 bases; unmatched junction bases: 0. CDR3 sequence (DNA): TGCGCCAGCGGGACTAGCGGGGACAATGAGCAGTTCTTC. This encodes CASGTSGDNEQFF.

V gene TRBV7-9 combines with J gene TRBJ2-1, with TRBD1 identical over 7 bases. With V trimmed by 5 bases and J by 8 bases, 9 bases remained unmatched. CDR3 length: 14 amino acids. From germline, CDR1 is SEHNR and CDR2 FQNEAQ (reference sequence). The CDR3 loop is CASSPERQGHEQFF. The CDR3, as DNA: TGTGCCAGCAGCCCAGAGAGACAGGGACATGAGCAGTTCTTC.

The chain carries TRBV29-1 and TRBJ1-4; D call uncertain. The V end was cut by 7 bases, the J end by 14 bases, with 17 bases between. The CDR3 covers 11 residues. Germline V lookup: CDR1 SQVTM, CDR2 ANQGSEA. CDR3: CSALKGGELFF. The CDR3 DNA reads TGCAGCGCACTGAAAGGCGGCGAGCTGTTTTTT.